Presented here are 4 T cell receptor beta chains from one specimen sequenced in a study of blood T cells in healthy people across ages. A second PCR of roughly 7 to 11 cycles used a sample-barcoded 5' primer and a J-beta primer mix. TCRdb reanalysed the 5' RACE reads using MiXCR and keeps one entry per CDR3 protein. The repertoire includes over a million distinct CDR3 sequences, more than 40% of them detected once, and approximately 20% sits in the top ten. Sample: blood. These receptors originate from a woman in her sixties or seventies in good health.

The chain couples TRBV27 to TRBJ2-7, with 9 bases identical to TRBD2. Germline-derived CDR1 and CDR2 are MNHEY and SMNVEV (reference sequence). This CDR3 is built from 16 residues. V dropped 2 bases and J dropped 6; count of bases not matched to a gene: 11. The CDR3 region has the DNA TGTGCCAGCAGTTTAGCGGGGACTAGCTCCGTTAGCGAGCAGTACTTC. Its translation is CASSLAGTSSVSEQYF.

This clonotype was seen at least ten times. The chain has TRBV6-5 and TRBJ2-7; 8 nucleotides match TRBD2. This CDR3 is 15 amino acids long. Germline CDR1 and CDR2: MNHEY and SVGAGI. With 6 bases clipped from V and 1 base from J, the junction kept 8 bases outside the gene matches. The CDR3 nucleotides read TGTGCCAGCAGACAAGGACTAGCCCCTTCCTACGAGCAGTACTTC. It is translated as CASRQGLAPSYEQYF.

The genes are TRBV14 and TRBJ2-1, with TRBD2 identical over 7 bases. The length of the CDR3 is 16 residues. Germline V gene sequence: CDR1 SGHDN, CDR2 FVKESK. V shed 1 base and J 3 bases; nucleotides not matched to a gene: 6. CDR3 residues: CASSQVWLADYNEQFF. CDR3 sequence (DNA): TGTGCCAGCAGCCAAGTTTGGCTAGCGGACTACAATGAGCAGTTCTTC.

A word on this clonotype: A much larger clone sits a single nucleotide away, making a read error possible. The J gene is TRBJ2-1, the V gene TRBV20-1; tentatively, D is TRBD2 (6 bases). The germline V gene has CDR1 DFQATT and CDR2 SNEGSKA (reference sequence). The CDR3 spans 12 residues. V was clipped by 8 bases and J by 6 bases, with 14 bases between them. The CDR3 sequence: CSSHGGSNEQFF. DNA for the CDR3: TGCAGTTCCCACGGGGGAAGCAATGAGCAGTTCTTC.